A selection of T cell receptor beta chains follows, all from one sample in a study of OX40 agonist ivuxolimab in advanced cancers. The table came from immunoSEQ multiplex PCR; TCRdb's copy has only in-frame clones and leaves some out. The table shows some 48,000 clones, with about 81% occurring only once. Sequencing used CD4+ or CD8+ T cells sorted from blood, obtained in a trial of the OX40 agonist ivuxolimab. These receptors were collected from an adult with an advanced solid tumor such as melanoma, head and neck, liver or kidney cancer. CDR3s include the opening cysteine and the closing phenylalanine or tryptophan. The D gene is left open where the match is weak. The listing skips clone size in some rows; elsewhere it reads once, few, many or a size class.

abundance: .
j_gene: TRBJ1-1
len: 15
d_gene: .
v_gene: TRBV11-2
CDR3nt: TGTGCCAGCAGCCCCCTCGTGGGGGCGAACACTGAAGCTTTCTTT
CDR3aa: CASSPLVGANTEAFF

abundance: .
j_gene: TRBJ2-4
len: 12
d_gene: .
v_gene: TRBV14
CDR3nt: TGTGCCAGCAGCCAACTTTCGGACATTCAGTACTTC
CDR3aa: CASSQLSDIQYF

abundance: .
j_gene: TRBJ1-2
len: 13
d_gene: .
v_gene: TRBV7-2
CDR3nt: TGTGCCAGCAGCGCCAGAGCAGGGGACGGCTACACCTTC
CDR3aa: CASSARAGDGYTF

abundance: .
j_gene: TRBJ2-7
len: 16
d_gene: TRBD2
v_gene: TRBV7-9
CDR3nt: TGTGCCAGCAGCCCCGGGGGCGGGAGGGCCCTCCACGAGCAGTACTTC
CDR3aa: CASSPGGGRALHEQYF

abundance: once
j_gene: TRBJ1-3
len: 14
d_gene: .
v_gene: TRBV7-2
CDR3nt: TGTGCCAGCAGCTACAGGTCCAAGGGAAACACCATATATTTT
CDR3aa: CASSYRSKGNTIYF

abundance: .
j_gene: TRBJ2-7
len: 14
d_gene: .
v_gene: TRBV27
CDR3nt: TGTGCCAGCAGTTTTCAGGGCAGGGTCTACGAGCAGTACTTC
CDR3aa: CASSFQGRVYEQYF

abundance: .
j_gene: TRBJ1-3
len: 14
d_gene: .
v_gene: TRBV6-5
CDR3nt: TGTGCCAGCAGCCCAGGAAACTCTGGAAACACCATATATTTT
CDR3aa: CASSPGNSGNTIYF

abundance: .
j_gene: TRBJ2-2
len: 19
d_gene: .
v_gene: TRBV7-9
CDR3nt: TGTGCCAGCAGCTCCCTCCGATTTCTGGGAGCGGTCCAGGCCGGGGAGCTGTTTTTT
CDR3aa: CASSSLRFLGAVQAGELFF

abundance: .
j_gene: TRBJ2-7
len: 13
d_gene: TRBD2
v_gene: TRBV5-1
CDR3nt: TGCGCCAGCAGTAGCGGGGGAAACCGGGAGCAGTACTTC
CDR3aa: CASSSGGNREQYF

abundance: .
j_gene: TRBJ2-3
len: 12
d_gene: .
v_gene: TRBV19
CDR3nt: TGTGCCAGTAGTCCTGGGGCAGATACGCAGTATTTT
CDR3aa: CASSPGADTQYF

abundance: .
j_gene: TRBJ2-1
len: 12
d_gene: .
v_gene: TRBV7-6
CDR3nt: TGTGCCAGCAGCTTAGGGCGGGATGGGCAGTTCTTC
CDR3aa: CASSLGRDGQFF

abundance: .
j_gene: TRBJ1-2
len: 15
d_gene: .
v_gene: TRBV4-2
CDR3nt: TGTGCCAGCAGCCCAGTGGACATCGCGAACTATGGCTACACCTTC
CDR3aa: CASSPVDIANYGYTF

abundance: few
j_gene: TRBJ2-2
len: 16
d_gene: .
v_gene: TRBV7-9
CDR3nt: TGTGCCAGCAGCTTATTTGGGGGGCTGTACACCGGGGAGCTGTTTTTT
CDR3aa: CASSLFGGLYTGELFF

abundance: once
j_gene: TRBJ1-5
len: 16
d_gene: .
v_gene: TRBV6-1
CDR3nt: TGTGCCAGCAGTGAACCATTAGGTACTAGCAATCAGCCCCAGCATTTT
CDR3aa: CASSEPLGTSNQPQHF

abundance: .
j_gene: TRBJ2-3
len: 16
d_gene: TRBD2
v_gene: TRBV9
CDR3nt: TGTGCCAGCAGCGGGACTAGCGGGAGGGGCACAGATACGCAGTATTTT
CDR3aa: CASSGTSGRGTDTQYF

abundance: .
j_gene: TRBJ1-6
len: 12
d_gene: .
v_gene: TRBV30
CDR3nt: TGTGCCTGGAACGTCTTGTCCGAACCCCTCCACTTT
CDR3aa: CAWNVLSEPLHF

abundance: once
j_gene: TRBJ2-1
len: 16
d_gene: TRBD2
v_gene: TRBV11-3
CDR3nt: TGTGCCAGCAGCTTATGGGCCAGCGGGAGTTTCGATGAGCAGTTCTTC
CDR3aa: CASSLWASGSFDEQFF

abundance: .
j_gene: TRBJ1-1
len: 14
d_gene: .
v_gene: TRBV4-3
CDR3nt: TGCGCCAGCAGCCGGAACCAGGGGAACACTGAAGCTTTCTTT
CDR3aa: CASSRNQGNTEAFF

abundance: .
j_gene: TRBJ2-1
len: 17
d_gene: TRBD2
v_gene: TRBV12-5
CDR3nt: TGTGCTAGTGGTTTGTTTAGCGGGAGGAGCTCCTACAATGAGCAGTTCTTC
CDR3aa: CASGLFSGRSSYNEQFF

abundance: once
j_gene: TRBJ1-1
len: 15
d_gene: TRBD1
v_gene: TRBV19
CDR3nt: TGTGCCAGTAGAGAGGACAGGGGACTGGACACTGAAGCTTTCTTT
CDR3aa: CASREDRGLDTEAFF

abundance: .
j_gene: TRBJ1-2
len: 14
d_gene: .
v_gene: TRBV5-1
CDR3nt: TGCGCCAGCAGCTTGGAGGCGGCAGCCCATGGCTACACCTTC
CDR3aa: CASSLEAAAHGYTF

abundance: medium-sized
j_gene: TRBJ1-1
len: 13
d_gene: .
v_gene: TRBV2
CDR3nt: TGTGCCAGCAGGACGGGGGTCGGCACTGAAGCTTTCTTT
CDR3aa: CASRTGVGTEAFF

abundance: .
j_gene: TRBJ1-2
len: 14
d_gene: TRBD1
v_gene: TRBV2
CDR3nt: TGTGCCAGCGTCGTGATTCCAGGGGGCTATGGCCACACCTTC
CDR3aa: CASVVIPGGYGHTF

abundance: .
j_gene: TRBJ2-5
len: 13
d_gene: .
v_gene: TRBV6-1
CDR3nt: TGTGCCAGCGGGGCTTGGGTGAGAGAGACCCAGTACTTC
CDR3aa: CASGAWVRETQYF

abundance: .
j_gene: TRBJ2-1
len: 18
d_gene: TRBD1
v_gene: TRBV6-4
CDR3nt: TGTGCCAGCAGTGACTCTATGAATACAGGGGGCAACTACAATGAGCAGTTCTTC
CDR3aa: CASSDSMNTGGNYNEQFF

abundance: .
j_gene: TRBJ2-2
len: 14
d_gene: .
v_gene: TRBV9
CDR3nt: TGTGCCAGCAGCGGCGGGTTCAACACCGGGGAGCTGTTTTTT
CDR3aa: CASSGGFNTGELFF

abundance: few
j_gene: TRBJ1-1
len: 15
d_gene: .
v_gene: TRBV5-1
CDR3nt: TGCGCCAGCAGCTTGGACCTTCGGGGGCTTGGTGAAGCTTTCTTT
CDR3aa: CASSLDLRGLGEAFF

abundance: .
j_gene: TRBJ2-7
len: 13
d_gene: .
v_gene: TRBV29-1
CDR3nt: TGCAGCGCTGGCCTTCTGGCGGGTAACGAGCAGTACTTC
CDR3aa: CSAGLLAGNEQYF

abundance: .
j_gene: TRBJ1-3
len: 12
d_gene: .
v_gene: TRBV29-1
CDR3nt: TGCAGCGCCCGTACCGTTGGAAACACCATATATTTT
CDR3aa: CSARTVGNTIYF

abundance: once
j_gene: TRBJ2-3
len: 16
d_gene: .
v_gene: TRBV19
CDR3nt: TGTGCCAGTAGTATTCGATCCTATGATGGGACAGATACGCAGTATTTT
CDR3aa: CASSIRSYDGTDTQYF

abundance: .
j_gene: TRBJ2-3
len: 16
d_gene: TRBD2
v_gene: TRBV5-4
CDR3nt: TGTGCCAGCAGCTACAAACTAGCGGGAGGACCAGATACGCAGTATTTT
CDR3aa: CASSYKLAGGPDTQYF

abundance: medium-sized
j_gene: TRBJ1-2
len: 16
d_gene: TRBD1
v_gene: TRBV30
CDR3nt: TGTGCACTTGAACTGGTCGAGACAGGGATAAGATATGGCTACACCTTC
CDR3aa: CALELVETGIRYGYTF

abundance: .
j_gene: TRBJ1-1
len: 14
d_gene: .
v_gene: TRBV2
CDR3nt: TGTGCCAGCACCGTGGTCGGGGGGGACACTGAAGCTTTCTTT
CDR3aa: CASTVVGGDTEAFF

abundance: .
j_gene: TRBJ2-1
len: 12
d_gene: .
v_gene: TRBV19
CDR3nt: TGTGCCAGTAGTATGTATAACAATGAGCAGTTCTTC
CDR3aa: CASSMYNNEQFF

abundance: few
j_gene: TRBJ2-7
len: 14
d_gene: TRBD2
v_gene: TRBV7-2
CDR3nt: TGTGCCAGCAGCCCCTTACTAGCGGCTTACGAGCAGTACTTC
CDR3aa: CASSPLLAAYEQYF

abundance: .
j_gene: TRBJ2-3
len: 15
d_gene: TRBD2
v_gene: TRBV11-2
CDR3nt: TGTGCCAGCAGCCCCAGACTAGCGGACACAGATACGCAGTATTTT
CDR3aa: CASSPRLADTDTQYF

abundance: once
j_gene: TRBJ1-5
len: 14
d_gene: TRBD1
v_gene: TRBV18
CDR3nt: TGTGCCAGTTCACCACAGGGGAAGGATCAGCCCCAGCATTTT
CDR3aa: CASSPQGKDQPQHF

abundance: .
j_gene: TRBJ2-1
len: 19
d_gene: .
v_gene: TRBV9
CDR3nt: TGTGCCAGCAGCGTCGTTGCTGGTCACGCGGACTGGCCCCGTAATGAGCAGTTCTTC
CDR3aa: CASSVVAGHADWPRNEQFF

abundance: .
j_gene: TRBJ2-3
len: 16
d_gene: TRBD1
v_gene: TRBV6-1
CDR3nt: TGTGCCAGCAGTGAGGGGGGACAGGCAAGCACAGATACGCAGTATTTT
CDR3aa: CASSEGGQASTDTQYF

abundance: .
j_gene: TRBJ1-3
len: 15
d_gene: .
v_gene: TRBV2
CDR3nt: TGTGCCAGCAGTGAAATGAAGACAGATGGAAACACCATATATTTT
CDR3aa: CASSEMKTDGNTIYF

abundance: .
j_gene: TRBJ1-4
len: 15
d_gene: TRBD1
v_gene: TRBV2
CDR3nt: TGTGCCAGCAGTAAACCAGGGGGCCGTAATGAAAAACTGTTTTTT
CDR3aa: CASSKPGGRNEKLFF

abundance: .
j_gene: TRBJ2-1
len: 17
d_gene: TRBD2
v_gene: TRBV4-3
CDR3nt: TGCGCCAGCAGCCAAGACGGGCTAGCGGGGCGTTACAATGAGCAGTTCTTC
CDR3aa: CASSQDGLAGRYNEQFF

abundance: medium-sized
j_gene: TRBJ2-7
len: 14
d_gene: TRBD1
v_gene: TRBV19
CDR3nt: TGTGCCAGTAGTATCCAGGGGGCTCGGAACGAGCAGTACTTC
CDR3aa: CASSIQGARNEQYF

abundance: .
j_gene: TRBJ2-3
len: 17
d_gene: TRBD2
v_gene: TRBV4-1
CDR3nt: TGCGCCAGCAGCCAAGTTGGGACTAGCGGGACCCCAGATACGCAGTATTTT
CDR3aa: CASSQVGTSGTPDTQYF

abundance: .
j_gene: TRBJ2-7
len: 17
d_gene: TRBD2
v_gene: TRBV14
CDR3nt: TGTGCCAGCAGCCAACCAATGAGACTAGCGGGAGAAGTTAAGCAGTACTTC
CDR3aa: CASSQPMRLAGEVKQYF

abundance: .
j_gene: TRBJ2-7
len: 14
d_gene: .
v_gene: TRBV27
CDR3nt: TGTGCCAGCAGTTTAAGGCTTCCTGTCGACGAGCAGTACTTC
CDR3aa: CASSLRLPVDEQYF

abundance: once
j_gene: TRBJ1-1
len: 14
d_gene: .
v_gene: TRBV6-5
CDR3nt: TGTGCCAGCATTTTAAGGTTGGGTGACACTGAAGCTTTCTTT
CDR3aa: CASILRLGDTEAFF

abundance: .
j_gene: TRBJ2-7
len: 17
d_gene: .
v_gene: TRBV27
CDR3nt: TGTGCCAGCAGTCCATTCTTGGGGGGCGCGAGCTCCTACGAGCAGTACTTC
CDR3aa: CASSPFLGGASSYEQYF

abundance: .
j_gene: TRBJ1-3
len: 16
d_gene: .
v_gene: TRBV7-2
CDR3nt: TGTGCCAGCAGCCAATCTGCAGTAGGGTCTGGAAACACCATATATTTT
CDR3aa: CASSQSAVGSGNTIYF